The TCR beta chain described here comes from a study of cytomegalovirus exposure and HLA in healthy donors. Study findings and constraints: Reported performance of the classifier showed diagnosis of cytomegalovirus status with high specificity and sensitivity. Near-uniform donor sequencing depth was presumed by presence/absence analyses.

On this clone itself: Its target is not known.

In the PCR, 60 Vbeta and 13 Jbeta primers were used. Libraries were prepared by immunoSEQ multiplex PCR; TCRdb keeps only in-frame clonotypes and omits some of them. Among 150,000 to 200,000 clones listed, 72% were seen once. CDR3 length: 14 amino acids. In germline, CDR1 is LNHDA, CDR2 SQIVND (reference sequence). Trimming pared 8 bases from V and 2 bases from J, leaving 16 bases between. The source is a human donor in good health. V usage is TRBV19 and J usage is TRBJ2-7, with a tentative D call TRBD1 (6 bases). The source material was PBMCs. CDR3 amino acids: CASSLRDTTYEQYF. The DNA of the CDR3 is TGTGCCAGTTCATTACGGGACACAACCTACGAGCAGTACTTC.